This T cell receptor (beta chain) originates from a study of metastatic and nonmetastatic thyroid tumors. The overall study: For malignant and benign thyroid patients, tumor or nodule tissue and blood were the sources whose repertoires were compared.

Study-wide results and caveats: Benign nodules reportedly had significantly lower TCR beta diversity than malignant thyroid tumors in blood and tumor.

TCRdb called clones again from the PCR reads with MiXCR. The sample lists just over 40,000 clones; 10% to 12% were seen once. With regard to this clone: Its antigen is unknown.

None of the patients had undergone any treatment ahead of thyroid surgery. This CDR3 is built from 18 residues. V was clipped by 4 bases and J by 2 bases, with 22 bases between them. The V gene's germline CDR1 is LGHNA and CDR2 YNFKEQ. The V call is TRBV4-2, the J call TRBJ2-3; D is uncertain. Material: blood. The source of this sequence is a female donor with papillary thyroid cancer or a benign thyroid nodule (not recorded which). Some clones in this sample may be carry-over from other donors' samples. Written as DNA, the CDR3 is TGTGCCAGCAGCCCCACTCTCGGTGGCGGATTTTACACAGATACGCAGTATTTT. Translated: CASSPTLGGGFYTDTQYF.